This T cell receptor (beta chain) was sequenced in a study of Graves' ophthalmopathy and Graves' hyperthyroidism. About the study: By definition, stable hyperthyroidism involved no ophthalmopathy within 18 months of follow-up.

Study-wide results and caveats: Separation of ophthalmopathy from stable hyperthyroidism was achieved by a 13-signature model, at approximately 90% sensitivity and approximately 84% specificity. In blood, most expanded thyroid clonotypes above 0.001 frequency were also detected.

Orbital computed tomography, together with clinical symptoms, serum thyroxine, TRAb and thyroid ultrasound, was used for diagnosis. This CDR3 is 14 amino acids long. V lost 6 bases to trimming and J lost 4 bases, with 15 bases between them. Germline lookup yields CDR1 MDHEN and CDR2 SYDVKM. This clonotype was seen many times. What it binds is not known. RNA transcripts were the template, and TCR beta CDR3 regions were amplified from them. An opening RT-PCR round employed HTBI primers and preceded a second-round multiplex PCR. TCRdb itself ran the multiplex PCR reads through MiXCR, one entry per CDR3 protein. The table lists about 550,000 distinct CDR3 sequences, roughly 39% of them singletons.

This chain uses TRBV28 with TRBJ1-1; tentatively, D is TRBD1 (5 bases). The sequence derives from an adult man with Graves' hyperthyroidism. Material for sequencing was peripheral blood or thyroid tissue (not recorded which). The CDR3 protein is CASRTAGFVTEAFF. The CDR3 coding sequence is TGTGCCAGCAGGACGGCAGGGTTCGTCACTGAAGCTTTCTTT.